This TCR beta chain was retrieved from a study of T cell responses to AZD1222 COVID-19 vaccine. This clone was seen a handful of times. The antigen remains unidentified. Whole-study results and caveats: With dominance at 160-218 and 743-854, vaccine-associated CD4 TCRs spanned spike. Reportedly, close to half of spike-specific TCRs are directed against unmutated variant regions. Donor demographics were predominantly white British with a female majority; clonal diversity may be underestimated.

TCRdb's copy holds only in-frame clones and misses some; the assay was immunoSEQ multiplex PCR. Of 150,000 or so clones detected, 85% to 90% appear once; the ten largest clones hold 1.5% to 2%. The germline V gene encodes CDR1 SGHVS and CDR2 FNYEAQ. CDR3 length equals 15 residues. Trimming removed 4 bases at V and 2 bases at J, with 12 bases between. The J gene is TRBJ2-1, the V gene TRBV7-6, with D perhaps TRBD2 (6 bases). The origin of this receptor is an adult in good health. The material sequenced was peripheral blood, taken on day 0 of AZD1222 vaccination. The CDR3 DNA reads as TGTGCCAGCAGCTCGACGGGAGTCCCCTACAATGAGCAGTTCTTC. This sequence encodes CASSSTGVPYNEQFF.